The clone carrying this T cell receptor (beta chain) was counted only a few times. The CDR3 is 13 residues long. Germline V gives CDR1 MNHNS, CDR2 SASEGT. V dropped 8 bases and J dropped 6 bases, with 14 bases sitting between them. This record comes from a study of T cells in Graves' hyperthyroidism and ophthalmopathy. About the research overall: Blood was drawn when the patient was first diagnosed and still untreated.

Amplification targeted TCR beta CDR3 regions from RNA transcripts. The primer set for the first-round RT-PCR of the TCR CDR3 was HTBI. MiXCR, run by TCRdb on the multiplex PCR reads, gives a single entry per CDR3 protein. This table holds about 710,000 distinct CDR3 sequences, approximately 16% found once. This TCR was sampled from a man aged 18 to 35 with Graves' hyperthyroidism. The sample consisted of blood. The chain recombines TRBV6-1 with TRBJ1-5, with D tentatively TRBD1 (6 bases). CDR3 amino acids: CASAWGRGQPQHF. In DNA, the CDR3 is TGTGCCAGCGCATGGGGGCGAGGTCAGCCCCAGCATTTT.